The clone carrying this T cell receptor (beta chain) showed up many times. Its antigen is not known. This specimen belongs to a study of spatial heterogeneity in lung cancer. Study overall: Each unique TCR and UMI combination was seen more than ten times on average in raw reads.

Findings of the study overall: The appearance of ubiquitous expanded tumor TCRs in blood was greater at resection than follow-up.

Time point given: sample taken at primary tumor resection. Whole RNA came from tumor, nontumor lung or frozen PBMC and was sequenced without being sorted. Samples came from 70 to 80 TRACERx patients with untreated early-stage lung cancer. V was trimmed by 2 bases and J by 7 bases, leaving 15 bases between them. The CDR3 runs 15 residues. The library protocol tagged each TCR cDNA with a unique molecular identifier. In TCRdb, the 5' RACE reads were re-called with MiXCR into one record per CDR3 protein. The table lists under 15,000 distinct CDR3 sequences, over 11% of them singletons, with approximately 2.4% in the top ten.

This TCR derives from a female donor with early-stage non-small cell lung cancer. The material sequenced was PBMCs, taken at surgery. The chain combines TRBV12-3 or TRBV12-4 with TRBJ2-1, with D possibly TRBD1 on 6 matching bases. The CDR3 loop reads CASSLRTAGSNEQFF. In nucleotides, the CDR3 is TGTGCCAGCAGTTTACGGACAGCAGGATCGAATGAGCAGTTCTTC.